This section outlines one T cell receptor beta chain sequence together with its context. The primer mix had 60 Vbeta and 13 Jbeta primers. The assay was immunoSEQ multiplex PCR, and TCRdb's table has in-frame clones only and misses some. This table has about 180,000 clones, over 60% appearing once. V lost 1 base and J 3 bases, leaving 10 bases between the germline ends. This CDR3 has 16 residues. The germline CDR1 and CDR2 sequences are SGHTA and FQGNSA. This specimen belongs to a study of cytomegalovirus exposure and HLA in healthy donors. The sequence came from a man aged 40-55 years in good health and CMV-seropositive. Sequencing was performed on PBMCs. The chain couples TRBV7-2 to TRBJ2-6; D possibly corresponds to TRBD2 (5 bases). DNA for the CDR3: TGTGCCAGCAGCTTAGTAGGTGGAGGTGGGGCCAACGTCCTGACTTTC. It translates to CASSLVGGGGANVLTF.